The 28 T cell receptor beta chains given below trace back to one sample, sequenced in a study of technical replicates of blood from four donors. Clones were sequenced by immunoSEQ multiplex PCR, and TCRdb holds only the in-frame ones, with some missing. The sample consists of around 12,000 clones, almost 80% of them appearing once. Material: PBMCs. The receptors originated from a human donor in good health.

The chain joins TRBV6-5 to TRBJ1-2; the match to TRBD1 covers 10 bases. V shed 4 bases and J 4 bases; nucleotides not matched to a gene: 9. In germline, CDR1 is MNHEY, CDR2 SVGAGI. This CDR3 contains 16 residues. In nucleotides, the CDR3 is TGTGCCAGCAGTTCGACCCGGGACAGGGGAGGCTATGGCTACACCTTC. It is translated as CASSSTRDRGGYGYTF.

The V call is TRBV15, the J call TRBJ1-2, with TRBD1 as a possible D gene (5 bases). Trimming removed 8 bases at V and 1 base at J, with 14 bases between. The CDR3 consists of 14 residues. Germline loops: CDR1 LNHNV, CDR2 YYDKDF (reference sequence). The CDR3 region is CATGRGVLNYGYTF. The CDR3 nucleotides are TGTGCCACCGGGCGGGGGGTCCTTAACTATGGCTACACCTTC.

This clone has just a few counts. CDR3 bases: TGTGCCAGCAGCCTCGGAGGGTCTAGCAATCAGCCCCAGCATTTT. Encoded protein: CASSLGGSSNQPQHF. The chain couples TRBV7-8 to TRBJ1-5; D call uncertain. CDR3 length equals 15 residues. V was trimmed by 5 bases and J by 0 bases, leaving 11 bases between them. Germline V gene sequence: CDR1 SGHVS, CDR2 FQNEAQ.

The chain joins TRBV27 to TRBJ2-7; 8 bases line up with TRBD1. CDR3 length equals 13 residues. CDR1 MNHEY and CDR2 SMNVEV come from the germline V gene (reference sequence). Trimming cost V 5 bases and J 6 bases; bases outside gene matches: 6. CDR3 nucleotide sequence: TGTGCCAGCAGTCCATTGGACAGGGCCGAGCAGTACTTC. Protein product: CASSPLDRAEQYF.

This chain links TRBV29-1 with TRBJ2-1, with 8 positions matching TRBD2. Trimming took 3 bases from V and 6 from J; bases not matched to a gene: 4. The CDR3 sequence is 13 residues long. From germline, CDR1 is SQVTM and CDR2 ANQGSEA. For the CDR3, the DNA is TGCAGCGTTGATGTAGCGGGGACCAATGAGCAGTTCTTC. It yields the protein CSVDVAGTNEQFF.

J is TRBJ2-3 and V is TRBV28; the D gene is possibly TRBD1 (5 bases). Trimming cost V 6 bases and J 10 bases, with 14 bases left between them. There are 12 residues in the CDR3. Germline V CDR1 and CDR2: MDHEN, SYDVKM. As DNA, the CDR3 is TGTGCCAGCAGGGACCAGAAAGGGGCGCAGTATTTT. Amino acids: CASRDQKGAQYF.

The chain's CDR3 is CASTPGQGSTDTQYF. The CDR3 DNA reads as TGTGCCAGTACCCCTGGACAGGGGAGCACAGATACGCAGTATTTT. The rearrangement uses TRBV19 and TRBJ2-3, with 9 bases fitting TRBD1. The CDR3 is 15 amino acids. Per germline, CDR1 LNHDA and CDR2 SQIVND (reference sequence). Trimming took 7 bases from V and 0 from J; bases not matched to a gene: 5.

The chain uses TRBV5-1 and TRBJ2-1; TRBD2 matches at 12 bases. There are 18 residues in the CDR3. The V segment lost 0 bases and the J segment 3 bases; nucleotides outside the gene matches: 7. The germline V gene has CDR1 SGHRS and CDR2 YFSETQ. The CDR3 DNA reads TGCGCCAGCAGCTTGGACCCTAGCGGGAGGGCCTTCTACAATGAGCAGTTCTTC. Translated, it gives CASSLDPSGRAFYNEQFF.

This clone was counted a few times. The CDR3 loop is CASSVASAGSGGGNYGYTF. CDR3 DNA: TGTGCCAGCAGCGTAGCTTCTGCGGGCAGTGGAGGAGGAAACTATGGCTACACCTTC. V gene TRBV9 combines with J gene TRBJ1-2; the D is unclear. Per the germline V gene, CDR1 is SGDLS and CDR2 is YYNGEE. With 0 bases removed from V and 2 bases from J, the gap between germline ends came to 23 bases. The CDR3 runs to 19 residues.

This clone occurred once. The chain employs TRBV19 and TRBJ1-1; 10 positions agree with TRBD1. With 7 bases clipped from V and 1 base from J, the junction kept 3 bases outside the gene matches. CDR3 length: 14 amino acids. CDR1 and CDR2 (germline): LNHDA, SQIVND (reference sequence). CDR3 amino acids: CASIRTGGNTEAFF. As DNA, the CDR3 is TGTGCCAGTATACGGACAGGGGGGAACACTGAAGCTTTCTTT.

This chain connects TRBV19 to TRBJ2-7; TRBD2 agrees at 7 bases. This CDR3 has 14 amino acids. Germline V CDR1 and CDR2: LNHDA, SQIVND (reference sequence). V was clipped by 4 bases and J by 3 bases; unmatched bases: 6. In nucleotides, the CDR3 is TGTGCCAGTAGTAGGCAGCTAGCGGTCTACGAGCAGTACTTC. Protein: CASSRQLAVYEQYF.

V gene TRBV2 combines with J gene TRBJ2-3; the match to TRBD2 covers 8 bases. There are 15 residues in the CDR3. V trimming: 8 bases; J trimming: 3 bases; junction bases outside the gene matches: 10. Germline loops: CDR1 SNHLY, CDR2 FYNNEI. CDR3 sequence (DNA): TGTGCCAGCCGGAAAGAGGCTAGCGGGACAGATACGCAGTATTTT. Protein product: CASRKEASGTDTQYF.

The chain recombines TRBV20-1 with TRBJ1-2, with D unresolved. The CDR3 consists of 11 residues. V gave up 5 bases and J gave up 1 base, with 5 bases separating them. CDR1 is DFQATT and CDR2 is SNEGSKA in the germline V gene (reference sequence). DNA of the CDR3: TGCAGTGCTCTCTATAACTATGGCTACACCTTC. Translation: CSALYNYGYTF.

The V and J genes are TRBV28 and TRBJ2-3, with 13 bases lining up with TRBD2. Unmatched junction bases numbered 8, after V lost 8 bases and J lost 3 bases. The CDR3 totals 16 residues. Germline V CDR1 and CDR2: MDHEN, SYDVKM. The CDR3 loop reads CASGALAGGRTDTQYF. The DNA of the CDR3 is TGTGCCAGCGGGGCACTAGCGGGAGGGAGGACAGATACGCAGTATTTT.

J is TRBJ1-2 and V is TRBV5-1, with D perhaps TRBD1 (5 bases). Germline CDR1 reads SGHRS; CDR2 reads YFSETQ. CDR3 length: 14 residues. Trimming shortened V by 0 bases and J by 4 bases, and 10 bases separated the two germline ends. CDR3 nucleotides: TGCGCCAGCAGCTTGGGCCAGGGTGGCTATGGCTACACCTTC. It codes for CASSLGQGGYGYTF.

The J gene is TRBJ1-2, the V gene TRBV14; D ambiguous. V gave up 1 base and J gave up 3 bases, with 3 bases separating them. This CDR3 region has 12 residues. The V gene's germline CDR1 is SGHDN and CDR2 FVKESK. CDR3 residues: CASSQGDYGYTF. Here the CDR3 DNA reads TGTGCCAGCAGCCAAGGAGACTATGGCTACACCTTC.

The chain has TRBV9 and TRBJ1-2, with D possibly matching TRBD1 (6 bases). Germline V gene sequence: CDR1 SGDLS, CDR2 YYNGEE. V was cut by 4 bases and J by 2 bases, with 15 bases left in between. The CDR3 has 15 residues. As DNA, the CDR3 is TGTGCCAGCAGCACCCGAGGGGACACGAACTATGGCTACACCTTC. It is translated as CASSTRGDTNYGYTF.

This clone was recorded a few times. This rearrangement joins TRBV19 to TRBJ1-2; D unclear. The CDR3 loop spans 15 amino acids. V gave up 4 bases and J gave up 4 bases, with 16 bases separating them. The germline V gene has CDR1 LNHDA and CDR2 SQIVND (reference sequence). The DNA of the CDR3 is TGTGCCAGTAGTAACGGTCTATCATGGAGCTATGGCTACACCTTC. It encodes CASSNGLSWSYGYTF.

The gene calls are TRBV18 and TRBJ1-1; TRBD1 agrees at 7 bases. V lost 1 base to trimming and J lost 5 bases; unmatched junction nucleotides: 7. Germline V gene data show CDR1 as KGHSH and CDR2 as LQKENI. This CDR3 is built from 15 residues. CDR3 sequence (DNA): TGTGCCAGCTCACCACGAGACAGGGCGGGGACTGAAGCTTTCTTT. Its protein product is CASSPRDRAGTEAFF.

The rearrangement uses TRBV9 and TRBJ2-7; perhaps TRBD2 as D (6 bases). The V and J ends lost 0 bases and 3 bases respectively, with 10 bases between them. Germline V CDR1 and CDR2: SGDLS, YYNGEE. CDR3 size: 14 residues. CDR3 bases: TGTGCCAGCAGCGTAGATCCGGGGGACTACGAGCAGTACTTC. Protein product: CASSVDPGDYEQYF.

J is TRBJ1-1 and V is TRBV5-1; possibly TRBD1 for D (6 bases). There are 16 residues in the CDR3. CDR1 is SGHRS, CDR2 YFSETQ, per germline. Trimming shortened V by 0 bases and J by 2 bases, and 14 bases separated the two germline ends. The CDR3 is CASSLAGTTVNTEAFF. The CDR3 DNA sequence: TGCGCCAGCAGCTTGGCTGGGACAACGGTTAACACTGAAGCTTTCTTT.

This clone is a singleton in its sample. This chain links TRBV12-5 with TRBJ2-2, with 9 positions matching TRBD2. J lost 5 bases, V lost 6 bases, and 7 bases had no gene match. Germline V CDR1 and CDR2: LGHNT, FRNRAP. The CDR3 covers 15 residues. CDR3 sequence reads: CASGLLAGSTGELFF. The DNA of the CDR3 is TGTGCTAGTGGACTGCTAGCGGGATCAACCGGGGAGCTGTTTTTT. The variable domain in full, completed from reference TRBV12-5 and TRBJ2-2, reads DARVTQTPRHKVTEMGQEVTMRCQPILGHNTVFWYRQTMMQGLELLAYFRNRAPLDDSGMPKDRFSAEMPDATLATLKIQPSEPRDSAVYFCASGLLAGSTGELFFGEGSRLTVL.

The J gene is TRBJ2-7, the V gene TRBV11-1; tentative D call: TRBD2 (5 bases). CDR1 SGHAT and CDR2 FQDESV come from the germline V gene (reference sequence). V was pared by 2 bases and J by 0 bases, with 8 bases between. CDR3 size: 14 residues. In nucleotides, the CDR3 is TGTGCCAGCAGCTTATCGGAGGTCTCCTACGAGCAGTACTTC. This sequence encodes CASSLSEVSYEQYF.

This chain links TRBV5-6 with TRBJ2-6; D gene ambiguous. CDR3 length: 11 residues. Trimming took 4 bases from V and 8 from J, leaving 4 bases between them. Per the germline V gene, CDR1 is SGHDT and CDR2 is YYEEEE. The CDR3 is CASSVSNVLTF. In DNA, the CDR3 is TGTGCCAGCAGCGTATCCAACGTCCTGACTTTC.

The chain has TRBV27 and TRBJ2-7, with D possibly TRBD1 on 6 matching bases. Deletions cut 7 bases from V and 3 bases from J, with 19 bases between. The CDR3 length is 15 residues. CDR1 is MNHEY and CDR2 is SMNVEV in the germline V gene (reference sequence). In nucleotides, the CDR3 is TGTGCCAGCATGGACCGGACAGTAACGAGCTACGAGCAGTACTTC. It is translated as CASMDRTVTSYEQYF.

The sample holds one count of this clone. The junction shows a germline mismatch at one end, possibly a read error. The chain recombines TRBV27 with TRBJ2-1; D unresolved. The CDR3 loop spans 14 amino acids. Per germline, CDR1 MNHEY and CDR2 SMNVEV (reference sequence). This CDR3 reads CASSLSGRYNEQFF. CDR3 in DNA: TGTGCCAGCAGTCTATCGGGCCGCTACAATGAGCAGTTCTTC.

This clone showed up just a few times. The chain joins TRBV29-1 to TRBJ1-5; D not certain. The V and J ends lost 4 bases and 6 bases respectively, with 10 bases between them. CDR3 size: 12 residues. Germline-derived CDR1 and CDR2 are SQVTM and ANQGSEA. The CDR3 region is CSVGGEGQPQHF. The CDR3 bases are TGCAGCGTTGGTGGGGAGGGTCAGCCCCAGCATTTT.

The chain links TRBV21-1 to TRBJ2-7; the table names TRBD1, a call not compared with the DNA. TRBV21-1 is shown as a pseudogene. There are 15 residues in the CDR3. CDR3 amino acids: CASSSRRETTYEQYF. The CDR3 nucleotides are TGTGCCAGCAGTAGCCGCAGGGAAACGACCTACGAGCAGTACTTC.